This T cell receptor (beta chain) emerged from a study of T-cell reconstitution after alpha-beta-depleted transplantation in children. This clonotype appeared many times. Researchers prepared the TCRbeta library using unique molecular identifiers, the study reports. TCRdb re-analysed the PCR reads in MiXCR, keeping a single row per CDR3 protein. Of 440,000 or so distinct CDR3 sequences listed, around 9.9% are singletons. This material consisted of PBMCs from the stem cell graft donor, taken from the stem cell graft. The receptor's source is a human donor who donated a stem cell graft to a child with acute myeloid leukemia.

The CDR3 spells CSARDGGINEKLFF. CDR3 DNA sequence: TGCAGTGCTAGAGATGGGGGGATTAATGAAAAACTGTTTTTT. J is TRBJ1-4 and V is TRBV20-1, with a tentative D call TRBD1 (5 bases). Trimming removed 0 bases from V and 4 bases from J, with 9 bases in between. The CDR3 runs 14 residues. Germline V gene data show CDR1 as DFQATT and CDR2 as SNEGSKA (reference sequence).